The sequence of this T cell receptor (beta chain) was determined in a study of T cell responses to AZD1222 COVID-19 vaccine. This clone showed up just a few times. As yet, its antigen is unknown. The germline V and J ends were trimmed by 6 bases and 7 bases, with 10 bases remaining between them. The germline V gene encodes CDR1 MDHEN and CDR2 SYDVKM. The CDR3 has 12 residues. The method was immunoSEQ multiplex PCR; TCRdb's version includes in-frame clones alone and lacks a portion of them. The sample holds tens of thousands of clones, approximately 85% seen once. The study, taken as a whole, reports: Donors in the cohort were predominantly white British and more often female, and clonal diversity was possibly underestimated. Unmutated variant regions are reportedly the target of nearly half of TCRs that are spike-specific. Spike-specific TCR breadth and depth were elevated following two AZD1222 doses.

The receptor was derived from an adult in good health. The sample was peripheral blood, taken on day 0 of AZD1222 vaccination. The J gene is TRBJ1-5, the V gene TRBV28; D not resolved. CDR3 residues: CASSTSQQPQHF. In DNA, the CDR3 is TGTGCCAGCAGCACTTCACAGCAGCCCCAGCATTTT.